One sample yielded the 21 T cell receptor beta chains listed below, sequenced in a study of T-cell memory formation after mild COVID-19. One entry per CDR3 protein, called by TCRdb with MiXCR from the 5' RACE reads. In the table there are around 310,000 distinct CDR3 sequences, over 11% of which are singletons. The sample taken for sequencing was PBMCs or a T cell subset sorted from them (not recorded which). Receptors were obtained from a man aged 18 to 35 who had mild COVID-19 (a few samples of this study predate the infection). Cell type and time point are not known.

The chain is built from TRBV12-5 and TRBJ2-5; 10 bases map to TRBD2. J lost 2 bases, V lost 8 bases, and 5 bases had no gene match. CDR1 and CDR2 (germline): LGHNT, FRNRAP. There are 14 residues in the CDR3. In nucleotides, the CDR3 is TGTGCTAGTCGGGCTAGCGGGGGTCAAGAGACCCAGTACTTC. Its translation is CASRASGGQETQYF. The complete variable domain, with remaining parts taken from reference TRBV12-5 and TRBJ2-5, reads DARVTQTPRHKVTEMGQEVTMRCQPILGHNTVFWYRQTMMQGLELLAYFRNRAPLDDSGMPKDRFSAEMPDATLATLKIQPSEPRDSAVYFCASRASGGQETQYFGPGTRLLVL.

The V and J genes are TRBV6-2 or TRBV6-3 and TRBJ1-1; the match to TRBD1 covers 9 bases. This CDR3 region has 16 residues. Unmatched junction bases numbered 12, after V lost 4 bases and J lost 6 bases. Germline lookup yields CDR1 MNHEY and CDR2 SVGEGT. The chain's CDR3 is CASSSDRTGAVPEAFF. The CDR3 DNA follows: TGTGCCAGCAGTTCCGATAGGACAGGGGCTGTCCCTGAAGCTTTCTTT.

This clonotype appeared a few times. The chain links TRBV6-2 or TRBV6-3 to TRBJ1-5; the D is unclear. The germline V gene has CDR1 MNHEY and CDR2 SVGEGT. The CDR3 loop spans 12 amino acids. V was shortened by 6 bases and J by 9 bases, with 12 bases between the two germline ends. This chain's CDR3 is CASSPDLGPQHF. The CDR3, as DNA: TGTGCCAGCAGCCCGGACCTGGGGCCCCAGCATTTT.

The chain employs TRBV19 and TRBJ2-2; no clear D gene. Germline loops: CDR1 LNHDA, CDR2 SQIVND (reference sequence). V lost 4 bases and J lost 6, with 12 bases in between. This CDR3 is built from 14 residues. CDR3 amino acids: CASSTARTAGELFF. The CDR3 DNA is TGTGCCAGTAGTACAGCCAGGACGGCCGGGGAGCTGTTTTTT.

This CDR3 is CASSALGNTEAFF. The CDR3 nucleotides are TGTGCCAGCAGCGCCCTGGGGAACACTGAAGCTTTCTTT. V and J are TRBV7-3 and TRBJ1-1; D is unresolved. CDR3 length: 13 residues. Germline loops: CDR1 SGHTA, CDR2 FQGTGA. Trimming cost V 5 bases and J 1 base, with 8 bases left between them.

The chain combines TRBV12-3 or TRBV12-4 with TRBJ2-3; 8 nucleotides agree with TRBD2. The CDR3 length is 17 residues. J gave up 0 bases and V 2 bases, and 7 bases lay outside the gene matches. The CDR3 DNA reads TGTGCCAGCAGTTTAAACCGGGGGGGATCTAGCACAGATACGCAGTATTTT. Encoded protein: CASSLNRGGSSTDTQYF.

In this sample, this clonotype turned up a few times. The chain uses TRBV4-3 and TRBJ2-3, with 9 nucleotides matching TRBD2. CDR3 length: 16 residues. CDR1 and CDR2 from the germline V gene are LGHNA and YSLEER. Trimming took 2 bases from V and 3 from J; bases not matched to a gene: 6. The CDR3 DNA sequence: TGCGCCAGCAGCCAATCCTCGGGACTAGCAACAGATACGCAGTATTTT. Amino acid sequence: CASSQSSGLATDTQYF.

This clonotype occurred a few times. The rearrangement links TRBV5-6 to TRBJ2-1, with D tentatively TRBD2 (5 bases). Trimming removed 4 bases at V and 6 bases at J, with 14 bases between. The germline V gene encodes CDR1 SGHDT and CDR2 YYEEEE. CDR3 size: 14 residues. The CDR3 protein is CASSGLGVVNEQFF. The CDR3, as DNA: TGTGCCAGCAGCGGACTCGGGGTGGTCAATGAGCAGTTCTTC.

This clonotype occurred once. The chain links TRBV19 to TRBJ1-2, with 7 bases matching TRBD1. CDR1 LNHDA and CDR2 SQIVND come from the germline V gene (reference sequence). CDR3 length: 14 amino acids. J gave up 4 bases and V 5 bases, and 7 bases lay outside the gene matches. This CDR3 is CASSSRTGTYGYTF. CDR3 in DNA: TGTGCCAGTAGTTCACGGACAGGAACCTATGGCTACACCTTC.

The rearrangement joins TRBV3-1 to TRBJ2-2, with 10 bases identical to TRBD2. V trimming: 0 bases; J trimming: 3 bases; junction bases outside the gene matches: 7. This CDR3 is 18 amino acids long. Germline V gene sequence: CDR1 LGHDT, CDR2 YNNKEL (reference sequence). The CDR3 loop is CASSQDPSGGEDTGELFF. In DNA, the CDR3 is TGTGCCAGCAGCCAAGATCCTAGCGGGGGAGAAGACACCGGGGAGCTGTTTTTT.

The chain has TRBV12-3 or TRBV12-4 and TRBJ2-7; 9 nucleotides align to TRBD1. V was clipped by 6 bases and J by 6 bases; unmatched bases: 9. The CDR3 totals 14 residues. The CDR3 spells CASRKGTGWREQYF. Written as DNA, the CDR3 is TGTGCCAGCAGAAAAGGGACAGGGTGGCGCGAGCAGTACTTC.

This clonotype was observed a few times. The rearrangement joins TRBV12-3 or TRBV12-4 to TRBJ1-3; D is unclear. Trimming took 6 bases from V and 4 from J, leaving 13 bases between them. CDR3 size: 14 residues. In DNA form, the CDR3 reads TGTGCCAGCAGGAGAGCATTACAGGGAAACACCATATATTTT. Its translation: CASRRALQGNTIYF.

This clonotype showed up just a few times. CDR3 coding DNA: TGCGCCAGCAGCTTGGCGGATGCCTACAATGAGCAGTTCTTC. Residues: CASSLADAYNEQFF. The chain recombines TRBV5-1 with TRBJ2-1; D remains unclear. The CDR3 loop spans 14 amino acids. V lost 0 bases, J lost 2 bases, and 6 bases lay in between. Germline values: CDR1 SGHRS, CDR2 YFSETQ.

This clonotype was detected only a few times. The chain joins TRBV18 to TRBJ2-3; 7 bases are a match to TRBD2. V shed 4 bases and J 4 bases; nucleotides not matched to a gene: 5. Germline V lookup: CDR1 KGHSH, CDR2 LQKENI. This CDR3 region has 14 residues. This chain's CDR3 is CASSLPGLADTQYF. Written as DNA, the CDR3 is TGTGCCAGCTCACTACCCGGACTAGCAGATACGCAGTATTTT.

The rearrangement joins TRBV5-1 to TRBJ1-6; D unclear. V gave up 0 bases and J gave up 0 bases, with 10 bases separating them. Germline values: CDR1 SGHRS, CDR2 YFSETQ. This CDR3 comprises 17 residues. Written as DNA, the CDR3 is TGCGCCAGCAGCTTGGGTATAGGGAACTCCTATAATTCACCCCTCCACTTT. Protein sequence: CASSLGIGNSYNSPLHF.

This clonotype was picked up a small number of times. The chain combines TRBV5-4 with TRBJ2-1, with TRBD1 identical over 9 bases. This CDR3 is built from 19 residues. J gave up 4 bases and V 0 bases, and 14 bases lay outside the gene matches. Germline V gene data show CDR1 as SGHNT and CDR2 as YYREEE (reference sequence). The CDR3 region is CASSLGLGQGAKGYNEQFF. The CDR3 DNA reads as TGTGCCAGCAGCTTGGGGTTGGGACAGGGCGCTAAGGGGTACAATGAGCAGTTCTTC.

The chain carries TRBV12-3 or TRBV12-4 and TRBJ2-5; 9 bases line up with TRBD1. The ends lost 4 bases at V and 6 bases at J; junction bases unmatched: 12. The CDR3 extends over 16 amino acids. DNA of the CDR3: TGTGCCAGCAGTTCGCGATCGGGACAGGGCCTCCAGACCCAGTACTTC. Its translation: CASSSRSGQGLQTQYF.

This clonotype was counted ten times or more. The chain links TRBV12-3 or TRBV12-4 to TRBJ2-5; 12 nucleotides match TRBD2. V lost 5 bases and J lost 9; bases outside the gene matches: 7. There are 14 residues in the CDR3. CDR3 loop: CASSPTSGGLAQYF. The CDR3, as DNA: TGTGCCAGCAGTCCGACTAGCGGGGGTTTGGCCCAGTACTTC.

In this sample, this clonotype turned up a few times. V is TRBV7-9 and J is TRBJ2-5; 9 bases align to TRBD1. The germline V gene has CDR1 SEHNR and CDR2 FQNEAQ (reference sequence). V was clipped by 5 bases and J by 5 bases; unmatched bases: 6. This CDR3 has 14 residues. The CDR3: CASSITGGRETQYF. CDR3 nucleotides: TGTGCCAGCAGCATCACAGGGGGCCGGGAGACCCAGTACTTC. Combining the CDR3 with reference TRBV7-9 and TRBJ2-5 gives the whole variable domain DTGVSQNPRHKITKRGQNVTFRCDPISEHNRLYWYRQTLGQGPEFLTYFQNEAQLEKSRLLSDRFSAERPKGSFSTLEIQRTEQGDSAMYLCASSITGGRETQYFGPGTRLLVL.

The J gene is TRBJ2-5, the V gene TRBV9; no clear D gene. Trimming pared 4 bases from V and 1 base from J, leaving 8 bases between. Germline V gene lookup returns CDR1 SGDLS and CDR2 YYNGEE. This CDR3 comprises 13 residues. DNA for the CDR3: TGTGCCAGCAGCCCCCGCCTCCAAGAGACCCAGTACTTC. It specifies CASSPRLQETQYF.

This clonotype was seen a handful of times. This sequence joins TRBV5-1 and TRBJ2-2, with 8 nucleotides matching TRBD2. The CDR3 has 13 residues. V gave up 7 bases and J gave up 4 bases; unmatched junction bases: 3. Germline assignment: CDR1 SGHRS and CDR2 YFSETQ. CDR3 DNA sequence: TGCGCCAGCCGGGGGGGCCGCACCGGGGAGCTGTTTTTT. Its translation: CASRGGRTGELFF. The whole variable domain, filled in from reference TRBV5-1 and TRBJ2-2, reads KAGVTQTPRYLIKTRGQQVTLSCSPISGHRSVSWYQQTPGQGLQFLFEYFSETQRNKGNFPGRFSGRQFSNSRSEMNVSTLELGDSALYLCASRGGRTGELFFGEGSRLTVL.